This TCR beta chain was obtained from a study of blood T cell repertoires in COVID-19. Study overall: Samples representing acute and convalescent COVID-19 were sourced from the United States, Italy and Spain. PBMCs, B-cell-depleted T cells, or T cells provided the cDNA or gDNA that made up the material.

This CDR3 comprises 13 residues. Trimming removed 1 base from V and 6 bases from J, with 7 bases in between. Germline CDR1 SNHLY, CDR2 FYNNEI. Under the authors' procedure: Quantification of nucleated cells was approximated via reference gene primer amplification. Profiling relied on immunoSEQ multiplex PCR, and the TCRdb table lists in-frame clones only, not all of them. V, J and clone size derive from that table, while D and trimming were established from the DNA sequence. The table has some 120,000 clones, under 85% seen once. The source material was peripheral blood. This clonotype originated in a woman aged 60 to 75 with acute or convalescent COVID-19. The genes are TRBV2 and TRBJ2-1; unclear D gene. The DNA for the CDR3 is TGTGCCAGCAGTGAAGGGGCTCCCAATGAGCAGTTCTTC. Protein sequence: CASSEGAPNEQFF.